What follows are 6 T cell receptor beta chains derived from one specimen sequenced in a study of OX40 agonist ivuxolimab in advanced cancers. This table comes from immunoSEQ multiplex PCR, and its TCRdb copy is limited to in-frame clones, with some not included. The table includes 80,000 to 100,000 clones, around 88% detected once. Sample: CD4+ or CD8+ T cells sorted from blood, taken in a trial of the OX40 agonist ivuxolimab. The receptors here all came from an adult with an advanced solid tumor such as melanoma, head and neck, liver or kidney cancer.

This rearrangement joins TRBV2 to TRBJ1-5; D remains ambiguous. CDR3 length: 13 residues. Looked up from germline, CDR1 is SNHLY and CDR2 is FYNNEI. The germline V and J ends were trimmed by 9 bases and 6 bases, with 15 bases remaining between them. The CDR3 loop is CASSGRLAQPQHF. CDR3 coding DNA: TGTGCCAGTTCGGGTCGACTAGCTCAGCCCCAGCATTTT.

In its sample, this clone was seen a few times. The CDR3 loop reads CASRGTGGYQPQHF. CDR3 coding DNA: TGTGCCAGCCGTGGGACAGGGGGGTATCAGCCCCAGCATTTT. The chain uses TRBV27 and TRBJ1-5, with 11 bases lining up with TRBD1. The CDR3 consists of 14 residues. The J segment lost 5 bases and the V segment lost 8 bases, leaving 5 bases of the junction unmatched. Germline V gene data show CDR1 as MNHEY and CDR2 as SMNVEV (reference sequence).

The chain employs TRBV5-1 and TRBJ2-6, with a weak D call TRBD2 (6 bases). Trimming removed 4 bases from V and 0 bases from J, with 17 bases in between. Per germline, CDR1 SGHRS and CDR2 YFSETQ. The length of the CDR3 is 18 residues. The CDR3 bases are TGCGCCAGCAGCCTGGGGGGTTTGGCCCTCTCTGGGGCCAACGTCCTGACTTTC. Protein: CASSLGGLALSGANVLTF.

The chain couples TRBV18 to TRBJ1-5, with D hard to call. CDR3 size: 15 residues. With 3 bases removed from V and 0 bases from J, the gap between germline ends came to 9 bases. The V gene's germline CDR1 is KGHSH and CDR2 LQKENI. This CDR3 reads CASSPEGYSNQPQHF. For the CDR3, the DNA is TGTGCCAGCTCACCGGAAGGTTATAGCAATCAGCCCCAGCATTTT.

The chain links TRBV29-1 to TRBJ2-1; TRBD2 aligns across 11 bases. Germline V gene lookup returns CDR1 SQVTM and CDR2 ANQGSEA. J lost 8 bases, V lost 4 bases, and 10 bases had no gene match. This CDR3 region has 15 residues. CDR3 loop: CSVVGLAGGRDEQFF. The CDR3 DNA is TGCAGCGTTGTTGGCCTAGCGGGGGGTAGGGATGAGCAGTTCTTC.

J is TRBJ1-5 and V is TRBV18, with no clear D. Germline V gene lookup returns CDR1 KGHSH and CDR2 LQKENI. With 3 bases removed from V and 7 bases from J, the gap between germline ends came to 10 bases. This CDR3 is built from 13 residues. The DNA for the CDR3 is TGTGCCAGCTCACCTTTGGACGGGCAGCCCCAGCATTTT. It encodes CASSPLDGQPQHF.